The rows below give T cell receptor beta chains drawn from one sample of a study of T cells in Graves' hyperthyroidism and ophthalmopathy. TCRdb called the multiplex PCR reads again in MiXCR, with one record for every CDR3 protein. The data contain roughly 96,000 distinct CDR3 sequences, about half of them singletons. Sequencing was carried out using blood. These receptors were taken from a middle-aged woman with Graves' hyperthyroidism. Both conserved end residues are part of each CDR3. The D gene is left open where the match is weak. The listing skips clone size in some rows; elsewhere it reads once, few, many or a size class.

D gene: NA; J gene: TRBJ1-1; V gene: TRBV12-3/TRBV12-4; clone size: many; CDR3 length: 14; CDR3 protein: CASSFGYRGTEAFF; CDR3 DNA: TGTGCCAGCAGTTTTGGGTATCGGGGCACTGAAGCTTTCTTT
D gene: NA; J gene: TRBJ2-7; V gene: TRBV6-6; clone size: NA; CDR3 length: 11; CDR3 protein: CAGGSTREQYF; CDR3 DNA: TGTGCCGGGGGGAGCACTCGCGAGCAGTACTTC
D gene: NA; J gene: TRBJ2-5; V gene: TRBV20-1; clone size: NA; CDR3 length: 14; CDR3 protein: CSATGGVSPETQYF; CDR3 DNA: TGCAGTGCTACAGGGGGGGTTTCCCCGGAGACCCAGTACTTC
D gene: NA; J gene: TRBJ1-6; V gene: TRBV7-3; clone size: NA; CDR3 length: 15; CDR3 protein: CASSLSGTYNSPLHF; CDR3 DNA: TGTGCCAGCAGCCTGTCAGGGACATATAATTCACCCCTCCACTTT
D gene: NA; J gene: TRBJ2-5; V gene: TRBV29-1; clone size: many; CDR3 length: 13; CDR3 protein: CSAEWVVQETQYF; CDR3 DNA: TGCAGCGCCGAATGGGTAGTCCAAGAGACCCAGTACTTC
D gene: NA; J gene: TRBJ2-7; V gene: TRBV15; clone size: once; CDR3 length: 12; CDR3 protein: CATSPGAYEQYF; CDR3 DNA: TGTGCCACCAGCCCCGGGGCTTACGAGCAGTACTTC
D gene: TRBD2; J gene: TRBJ2-7; V gene: TRBV7-8; clone size: few; CDR3 length: 19; CDR3 protein: CAWCPRRGTVTSGTYEQYF; CDR3 DNA: TGTGCCTGGTGCCCCCGGAGGGGGACGGTGACTAGCGGGACCTACGAGCAGTACTTC
D gene: TRBD2; J gene: TRBJ2-7; V gene: TRBV7-2; clone size: NA; CDR3 length: 14; CDR3 protein: CASCQTSGVYEQYF; CDR3 DNA: TGTGCCAGCTGCCAGACTAGCGGGGTCTACGAGCAGTACTTC
D gene: NA; J gene: TRBJ2-7; V gene: TRBV7-8; clone size: many; CDR3 length: 14; CDR3 protein: CASSLTSASYEQYF; CDR3 DNA: TGTGCCAGCAGCTTAACGAGCGCCTCCTACGAGCAGTACTTC
D gene: NA; J gene: TRBJ1-2; V gene: TRBV2; clone size: NA; CDR3 length: 13; CDR3 protein: CATFRQDIYGYTF; CDR3 DNA: TGTGCCACCTTTAGACAGGATATTTATGGCTACACCTTC
D gene: TRBD1; J gene: TRBJ2-7; V gene: TRBV25-1; clone size: many; CDR3 length: 16; CDR3 protein: CASSEGGTGRYYEQYF; CDR3 DNA: TGTGCCAGCAGTGAGGGGGGGACAGGGAGATACTACGAGCAGTACTTC
D gene: NA; J gene: TRBJ1-1; V gene: TRBV5-1; clone size: many; CDR3 length: 13; CDR3 protein: CASTLQGNTEAFF; CDR3 DNA: TGCGCCAGCACACTCCAGGGGAACACTGAAGCTTTCTTT
D gene: NA; J gene: TRBJ2-2; V gene: TRBV7-2; clone size: NA; CDR3 length: 14; CDR3 protein: CASSLERSTGELFF; CDR3 DNA: TGTGCCAGCAGCTTAGAGCGTAGCACCGGGGAGCTGTTTTTT